One sample yielded the 4 T cell receptor beta chains listed below, sequenced in a study of identical twins. MiXCR, applied by TCRdb to the 5' RACE reads, yields one record per CDR3 protein. The table records more than 350,000 distinct CDR3 sequences, approximately 9.1% of them present only once. Sequencing was carried out using naive T cells sorted from blood. These receptors were taken from a woman aged 45 to 65 in good health.

The chain joins TRBV6-6 to TRBJ1-1; unclear D gene. The CDR3 runs 14 residues. Trimming removed 2 bases from V and 0 bases from J, with 7 bases in between. Germline V gives CDR1 MNHNY, CDR2 SVGAGI (reference sequence). Here the CDR3 DNA reads TGTGCCAGCAGTTACATAAGCCTGAACACTGAAGCTTTCTTT. It encodes CASSYISLNTEAFF.

This clonotype occurred many times. The DNA of the CDR3 is TGTGCCAGCAGCTCCCGGACTAGCGGGAGCGACAATGAGCAGTTCTTC. Encoded protein: CASSSRTSGSDNEQFF. The rearrangement links TRBV7-8 to TRBJ2-1; TRBD2 aligns across 13 bases. CDR1 and CDR2 (germline): SGHVS, FQNEAQ. V was clipped by 4 bases and J by 5 bases; unmatched bases: 5. The CDR3 spans 16 residues. Full variable domain (rest looked up from reference TRBV7-8 and TRBJ2-1): GAGVSQSPRYKVAKRGQDVALRCDPISGHVSLFWYQQALGQGPEFLTYFQNEAQLDKSGLPSDRFFAERPEGSVSTLKIQRTQQEDSAVYLCASSSRTSGSDNEQFFGPGTRLTVL.

This clonotype occurred many times. The chain combines TRBV12-3 or TRBV12-4 with TRBJ1-5; D is possibly TRBD1 (6 bases). The CDR3 runs 17 residues. The germline V and J ends were trimmed by 7 bases and 4 bases, with 23 bases remaining between them. The CDR3 is CASTSGQGIMANQPQHF. The CDR3 DNA sequence: TGTGCCAGCACCTCCGGTCAGGGGATTATGGCGAATCAGCCCCAGCATTTT.

This chain connects TRBV12-3 or TRBV12-4 to TRBJ2-3; D assignment may be TRBD1 or TRBD2 (5 bases each). The CDR3 runs 15 residues. Trimming took off 6 bases at V and 1 base at J, with 14 bases between the two ends. In nucleotides, the CDR3 is TGTGCCAGCAGCCTCGTCGGGGCGGGCACAGATACGCAGTATTTT. Protein product: CASSLVGAGTDTQYF.